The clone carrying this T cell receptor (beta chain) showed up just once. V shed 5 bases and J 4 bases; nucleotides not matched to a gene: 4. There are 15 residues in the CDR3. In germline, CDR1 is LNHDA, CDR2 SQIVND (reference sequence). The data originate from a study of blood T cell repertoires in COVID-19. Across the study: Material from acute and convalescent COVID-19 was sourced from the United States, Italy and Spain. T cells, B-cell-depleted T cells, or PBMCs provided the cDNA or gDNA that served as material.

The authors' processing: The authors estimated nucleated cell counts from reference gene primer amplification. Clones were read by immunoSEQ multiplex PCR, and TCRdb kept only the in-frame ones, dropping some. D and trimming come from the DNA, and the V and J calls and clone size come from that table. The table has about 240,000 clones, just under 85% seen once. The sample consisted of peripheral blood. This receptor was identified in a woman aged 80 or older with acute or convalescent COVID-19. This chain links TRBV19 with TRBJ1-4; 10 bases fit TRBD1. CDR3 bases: TGTGCCAGTAGTGACAGGGGGCGTGGTAATGAAAAACTGTTTTTT. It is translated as CASSDRGRGNEKLFF.